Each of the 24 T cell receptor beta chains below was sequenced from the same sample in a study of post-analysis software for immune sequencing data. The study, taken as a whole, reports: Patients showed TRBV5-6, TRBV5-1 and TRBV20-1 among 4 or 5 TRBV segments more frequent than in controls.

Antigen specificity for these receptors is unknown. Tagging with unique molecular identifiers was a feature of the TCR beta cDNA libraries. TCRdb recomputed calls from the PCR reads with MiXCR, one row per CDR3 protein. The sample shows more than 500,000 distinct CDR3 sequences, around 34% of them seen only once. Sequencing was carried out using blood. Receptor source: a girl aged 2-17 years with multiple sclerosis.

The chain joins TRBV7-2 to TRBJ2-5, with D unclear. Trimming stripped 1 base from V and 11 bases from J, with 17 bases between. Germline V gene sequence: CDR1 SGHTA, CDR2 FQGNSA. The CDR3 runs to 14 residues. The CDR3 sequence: CASSLGVASLEQYF. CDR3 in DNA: TGTGCCAGCAGCTTAGGGGTTGCTAGTTTGGAGCAGTACTTC.

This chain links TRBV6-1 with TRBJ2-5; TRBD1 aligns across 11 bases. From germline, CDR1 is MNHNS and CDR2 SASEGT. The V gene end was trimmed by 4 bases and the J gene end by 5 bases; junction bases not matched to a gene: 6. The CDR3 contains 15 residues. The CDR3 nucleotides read TGTGCCAGCAGTGCGCCGGGACAGGGGGGGGAGACCCAGTACTTC. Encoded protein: CASSAPGQGGETQYF.

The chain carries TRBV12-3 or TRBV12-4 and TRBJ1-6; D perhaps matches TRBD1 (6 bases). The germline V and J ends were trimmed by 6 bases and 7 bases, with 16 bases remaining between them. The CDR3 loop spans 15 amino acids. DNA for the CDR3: TGTGCCAGCAGCCCCGTTGGAGGGACAAATTCACCCCTCCACTTT. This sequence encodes CASSPVGGTNSPLHF.

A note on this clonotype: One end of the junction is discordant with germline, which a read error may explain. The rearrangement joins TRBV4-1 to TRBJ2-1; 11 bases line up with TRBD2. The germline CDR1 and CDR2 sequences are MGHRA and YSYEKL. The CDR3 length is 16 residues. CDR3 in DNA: TGCGCCAACAGCCAGGACATAGCGGGGGGGGGCGATGAGCAGTTCTTC. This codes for CANSQDIAGGGDEQFF.

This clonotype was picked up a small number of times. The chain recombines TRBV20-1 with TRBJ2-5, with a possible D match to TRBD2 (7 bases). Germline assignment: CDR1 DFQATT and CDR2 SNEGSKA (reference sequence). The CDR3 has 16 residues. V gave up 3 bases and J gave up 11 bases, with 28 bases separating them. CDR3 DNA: TGCAGTGCTAGTGCCCCTAGGCGTGGGGGGGCGAGAGAGCAGTACTTC. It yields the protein CSASAPRRGGAREQYF.

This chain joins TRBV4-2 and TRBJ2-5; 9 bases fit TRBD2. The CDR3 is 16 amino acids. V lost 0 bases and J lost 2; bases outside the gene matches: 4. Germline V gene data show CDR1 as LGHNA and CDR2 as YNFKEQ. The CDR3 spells CASSQEEAGGQETQYF. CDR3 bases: TGTGCCAGCAGCCAAGAAGAAGCGGGGGGACAAGAGACCCAGTACTTC.

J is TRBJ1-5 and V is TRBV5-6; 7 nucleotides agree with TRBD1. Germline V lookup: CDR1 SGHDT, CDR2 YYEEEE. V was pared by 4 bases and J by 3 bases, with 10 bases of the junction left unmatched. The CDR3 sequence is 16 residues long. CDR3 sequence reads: CASSPRQGANNQPQHF. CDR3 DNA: TGTGCCAGCAGCCCTCGACAGGGCGCGAACAATCAGCCCCAGCATTTT.

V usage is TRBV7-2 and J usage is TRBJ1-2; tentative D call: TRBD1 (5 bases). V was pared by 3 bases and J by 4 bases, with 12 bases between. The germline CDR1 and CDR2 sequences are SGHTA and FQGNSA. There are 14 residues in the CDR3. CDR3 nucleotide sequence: TGTGCCAGCAGCTTCGGGACGGAACCCTATGGCTACACCTTC. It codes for CASSFGTEPYGYTF. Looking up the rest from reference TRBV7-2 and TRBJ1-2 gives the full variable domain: GAGVSQSPSNKVTEKGKDVELRCDPISGHTALYWYRQSLGQGLEFLIYFQGNSAPDKSGLPSDRFSAERTGGSVSTLTIQRTQQEDSAVYLCASSFGTEPYGYTFGSGTRLTVV.

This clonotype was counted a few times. The CDR3 DNA reads as TGCAGTGCTAGGGACAGCCTATTGTACGAGCAGTACTTC. This sequence encodes CSARDSLLYEQYF. The rearrangement links TRBV20-1 to TRBJ2-7; D might be TRBD1 (6 bases). The CDR3 spans 13 residues. Trimming took off 3 bases at V and 4 bases at J, with 13 bases between the two ends. Germline assignment: CDR1 DFQATT and CDR2 SNEGSKA (reference sequence).

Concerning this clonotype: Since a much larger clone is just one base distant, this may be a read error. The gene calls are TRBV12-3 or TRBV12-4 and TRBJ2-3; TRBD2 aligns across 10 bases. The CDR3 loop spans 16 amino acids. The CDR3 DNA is TGTGCCAGCGCCCCCTATAGCGGGGGGAAGACAGATATGCAGTATTTT. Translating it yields CASAPYSGGKTDMQYF.

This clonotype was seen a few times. The DNA of the CDR3 is TGCAGTGCCCTATCGGGAACGAAACAAGAGACCCAGTACTTC. Amino acid sequence: CSALSGTKQETQYF. The gene calls are TRBV20-1 and TRBJ2-7; possible D gene TRBD2, 5 bases. The DNA matches TRBJ2-5 better at its end, which makes the J call doubtful. The CDR3 covers 14 residues. CDR1 and CDR2 from the germline V gene are DFQATT and SNEGSKA (reference sequence).

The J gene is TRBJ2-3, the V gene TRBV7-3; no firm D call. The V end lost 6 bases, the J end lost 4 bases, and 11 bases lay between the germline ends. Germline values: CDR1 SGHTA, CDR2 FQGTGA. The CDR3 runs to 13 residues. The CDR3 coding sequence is TGTGCCAGCAGTTCAAACCCCCCAGATACGCAGTATTTT. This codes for CASSSNPPDTQYF.

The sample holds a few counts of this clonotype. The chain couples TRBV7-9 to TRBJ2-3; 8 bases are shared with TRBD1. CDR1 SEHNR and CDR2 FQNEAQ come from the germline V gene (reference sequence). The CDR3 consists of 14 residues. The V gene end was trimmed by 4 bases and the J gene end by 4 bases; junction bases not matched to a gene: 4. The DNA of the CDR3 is TGTGCCAGCAGCTACCCAGGGGGCGCAGATACGCAGTATTTT. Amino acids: CASSYPGGADTQYF. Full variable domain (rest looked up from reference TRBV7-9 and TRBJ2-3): DTGVSQNPRHKITKRGQNVTFRCDPISEHNRLYWYRQTLGQGPEFLTYFQNEAQLEKSRLLSDRFSAERPKGSFSTLEIQRTEQGDSAMYLCASSYPGGADTQYFGPGTRLTVL.

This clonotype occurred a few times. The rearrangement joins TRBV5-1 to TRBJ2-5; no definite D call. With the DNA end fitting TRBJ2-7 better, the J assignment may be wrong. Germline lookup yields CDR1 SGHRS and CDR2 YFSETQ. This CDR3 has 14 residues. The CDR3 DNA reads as TGCGCCAGCAGCCCAGGAGAACTTGACTACGAGCAGTACTTC. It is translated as CASSPGELDYEQYF.

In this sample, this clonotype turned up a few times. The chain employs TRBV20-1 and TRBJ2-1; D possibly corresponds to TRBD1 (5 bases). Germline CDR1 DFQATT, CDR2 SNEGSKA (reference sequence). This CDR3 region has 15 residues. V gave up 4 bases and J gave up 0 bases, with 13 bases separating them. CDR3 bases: TGCAGTGCTACAGTAATAGGGGTCTCCTACAATGAGCAGTTCTTC. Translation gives CSATVIGVSYNEQFF.

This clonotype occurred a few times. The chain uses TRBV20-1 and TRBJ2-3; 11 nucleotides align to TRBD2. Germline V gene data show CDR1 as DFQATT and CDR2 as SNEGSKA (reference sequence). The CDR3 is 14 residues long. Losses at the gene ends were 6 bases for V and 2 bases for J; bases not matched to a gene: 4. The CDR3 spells CSAKTSGNTDTQYF. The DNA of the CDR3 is TGCAGTGCCAAGACTAGCGGGAACACAGATACGCAGTATTTT.

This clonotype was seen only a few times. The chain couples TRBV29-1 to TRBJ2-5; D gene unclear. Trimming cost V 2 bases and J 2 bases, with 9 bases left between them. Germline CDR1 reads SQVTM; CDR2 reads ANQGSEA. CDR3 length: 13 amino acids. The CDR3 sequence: CSVETLGQETQYF. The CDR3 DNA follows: TGCAGCGTTGAAACCCTGGGGCAAGAGACCCAGTACTTC.

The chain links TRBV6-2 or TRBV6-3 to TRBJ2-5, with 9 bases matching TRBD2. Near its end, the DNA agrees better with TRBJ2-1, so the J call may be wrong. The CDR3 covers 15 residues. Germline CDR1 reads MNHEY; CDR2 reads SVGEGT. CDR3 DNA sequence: TGTGCCAGCAGAACCTGGGGACTAGCTCAAGAGACCCAGTTCTTC. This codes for CASRTWGLAQETQFF.

CDR3 sequence: CASSARSGGGYEQYF. The CDR3 nucleotides read TGTGCCAGCAGCGCCCGAAGCGGGGGGGGATACGAGCAGTACTTC. The chain uses TRBV9 and TRBJ2-5; 10 bases are shared with TRBD2. The better agreement between TRBJ2-7 and the DNA end casts doubt on the J call. Germline V gene sequence: CDR1 SGDLS, CDR2 YYNGEE. This CDR3 spans 15 amino acids.

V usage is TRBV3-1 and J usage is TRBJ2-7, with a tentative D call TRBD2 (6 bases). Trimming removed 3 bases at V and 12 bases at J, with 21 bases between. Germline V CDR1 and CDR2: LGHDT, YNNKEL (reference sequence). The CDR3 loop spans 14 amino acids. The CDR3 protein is CASSQGPRRETRYF. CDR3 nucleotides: TGTGCCAGCAGCCAGGGACCCAGGAGGGAGACCCGGTACTTC.

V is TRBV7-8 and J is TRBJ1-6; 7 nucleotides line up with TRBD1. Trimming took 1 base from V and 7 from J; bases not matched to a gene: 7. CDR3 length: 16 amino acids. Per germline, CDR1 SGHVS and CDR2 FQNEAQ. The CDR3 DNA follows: TGTGCCAGCAGCTTAGGAGAGGGGGCGACGAATTCACCCCTCCACTTT. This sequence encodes CASSLGEGATNSPLHF. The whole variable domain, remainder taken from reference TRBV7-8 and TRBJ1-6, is GAGVSQSPRYKVAKRGQDVALRCDPISGHVSLFWYQQALGQGPEFLTYFQNEAQLDKSGLPSDRFFAERPEGSVSTLKIQRTQQEDSAVYLCASSLGEGATNSPLHFGNGTRLTVT.

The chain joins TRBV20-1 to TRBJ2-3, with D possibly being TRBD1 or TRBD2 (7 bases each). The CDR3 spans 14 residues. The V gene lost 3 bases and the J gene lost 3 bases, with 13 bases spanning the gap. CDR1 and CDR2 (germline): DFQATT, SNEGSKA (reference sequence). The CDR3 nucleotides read TGCAGTGCTAGCCAGGGGGGGACAACAGATACGCAGTATTTT. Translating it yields CSASQGGTTDTQYF.

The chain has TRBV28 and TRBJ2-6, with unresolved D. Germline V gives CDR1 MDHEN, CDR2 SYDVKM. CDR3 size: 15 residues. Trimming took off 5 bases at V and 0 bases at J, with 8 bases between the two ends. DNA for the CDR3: TGTGCCAGCAGTCCACACAGCTCTGGGGCCAACGTCCTGACTTTC. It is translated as CASSPHSSGANVLTF.

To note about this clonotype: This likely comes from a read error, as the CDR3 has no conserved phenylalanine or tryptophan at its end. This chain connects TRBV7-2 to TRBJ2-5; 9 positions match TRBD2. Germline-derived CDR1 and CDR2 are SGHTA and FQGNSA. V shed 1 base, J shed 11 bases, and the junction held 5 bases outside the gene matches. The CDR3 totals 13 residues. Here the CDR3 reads CASSLVSAGGQYI. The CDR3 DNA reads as TGTGCCAGCAGCTTAGTTTCAGCGGGGGGACAGTACATC.